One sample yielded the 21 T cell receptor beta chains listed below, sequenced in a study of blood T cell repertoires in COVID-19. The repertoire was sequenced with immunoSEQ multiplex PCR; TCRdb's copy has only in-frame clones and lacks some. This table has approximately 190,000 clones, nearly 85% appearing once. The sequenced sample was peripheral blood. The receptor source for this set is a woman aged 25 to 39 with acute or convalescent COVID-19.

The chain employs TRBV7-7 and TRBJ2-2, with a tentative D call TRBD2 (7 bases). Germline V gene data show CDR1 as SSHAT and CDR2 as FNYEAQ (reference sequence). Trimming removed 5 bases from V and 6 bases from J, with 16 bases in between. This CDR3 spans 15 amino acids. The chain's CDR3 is CASSQTGGAPGELFF. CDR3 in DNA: TGTGCCAGCAGCCAAACGGGGGGCGCGCCCGGGGAGCTGTTTTTT.

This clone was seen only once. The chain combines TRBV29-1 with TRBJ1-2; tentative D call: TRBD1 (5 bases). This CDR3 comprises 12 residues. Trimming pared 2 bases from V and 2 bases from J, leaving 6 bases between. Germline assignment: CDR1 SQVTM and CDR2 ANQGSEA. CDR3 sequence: CSVERGNYGYTF. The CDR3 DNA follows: TGCAGCGTTGAACGGGGGAACTATGGCTACACCTTC.

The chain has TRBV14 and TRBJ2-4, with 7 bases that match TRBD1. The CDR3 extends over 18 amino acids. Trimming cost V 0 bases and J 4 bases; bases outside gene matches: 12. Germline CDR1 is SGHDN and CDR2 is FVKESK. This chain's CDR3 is CASSQDPRRRDSKNIQYF. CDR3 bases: TGTGCCAGCAGCCAAGACCCCCGGAGAAGGGACAGTAAAAACATTCAGTACTTC.

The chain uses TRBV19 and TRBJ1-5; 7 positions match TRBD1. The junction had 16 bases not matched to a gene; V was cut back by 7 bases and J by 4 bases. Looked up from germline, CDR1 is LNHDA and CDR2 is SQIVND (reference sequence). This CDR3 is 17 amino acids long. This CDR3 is CASTLGSAGGRNQPQHF. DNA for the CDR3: TGTGCCAGTACCTTGGGGTCGGCAGGGGGTAGGAATCAGCCCCAGCATTTT.

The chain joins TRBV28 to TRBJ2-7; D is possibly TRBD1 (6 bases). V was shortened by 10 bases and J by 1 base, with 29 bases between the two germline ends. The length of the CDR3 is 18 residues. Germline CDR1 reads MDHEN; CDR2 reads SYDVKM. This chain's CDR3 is CATGTGTTAVLWSYEQYF. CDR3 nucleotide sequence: TGTGCCACCGGGACCGGGACAACTGCCGTTTTATGGTCCTACGAGCAGTACTTC. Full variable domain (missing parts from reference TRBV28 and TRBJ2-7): DVKVTQSSRYLVKRTGEKVFLECVQDMDHENMFWYRQDPGLGLRLIYFSYDVKMKEKGDIPEGYSVSREKKERFSLILESASTNQTSMYLCATGTGTTAVLWSYEQYFGPGTRLTVT.

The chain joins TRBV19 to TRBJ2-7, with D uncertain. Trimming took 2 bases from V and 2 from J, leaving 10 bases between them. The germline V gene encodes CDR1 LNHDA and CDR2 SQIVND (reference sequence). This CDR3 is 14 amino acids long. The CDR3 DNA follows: TGTGCCAGTAGTATAACTGGCGGAGCCTACGAGCAGTACTTC. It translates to CASSITGGAYEQYF.

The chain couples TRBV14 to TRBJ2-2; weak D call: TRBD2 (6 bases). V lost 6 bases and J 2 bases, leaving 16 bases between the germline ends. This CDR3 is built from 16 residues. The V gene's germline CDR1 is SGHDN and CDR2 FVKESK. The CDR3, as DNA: TGTGCCAGCAGTCAACGGCTAGCGATAAACACCGGGGAGCTGTTTTTT. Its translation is CASSQRLAINTGELFF.

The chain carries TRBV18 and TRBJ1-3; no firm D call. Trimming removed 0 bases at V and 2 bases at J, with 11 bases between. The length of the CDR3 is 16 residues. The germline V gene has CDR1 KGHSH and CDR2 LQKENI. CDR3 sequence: CASSPPDKSPGNTIYF. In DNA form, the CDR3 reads TGTGCCAGCTCACCACCAGACAAAAGTCCTGGAAACACCATATATTTT. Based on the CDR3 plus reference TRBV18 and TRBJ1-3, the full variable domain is NAGVMQNPRHLVRRRGQEARLRCSPMKGHSHVYWYRQLPEEGLKFMVYLQKENIIDESGMPKERFSAEFPKEGPSILRIQQVVRGDSAAYFCASSPPDKSPGNTIYFGEGSWLTVV.

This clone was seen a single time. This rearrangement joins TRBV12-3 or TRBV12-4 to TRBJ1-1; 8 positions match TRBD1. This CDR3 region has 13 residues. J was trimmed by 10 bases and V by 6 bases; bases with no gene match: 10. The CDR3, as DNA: TGTGCCAGCAGGCCAGGGGGCGGGAGCGGAGCTTTCTTT. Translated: CASRPGGGSGAFF.

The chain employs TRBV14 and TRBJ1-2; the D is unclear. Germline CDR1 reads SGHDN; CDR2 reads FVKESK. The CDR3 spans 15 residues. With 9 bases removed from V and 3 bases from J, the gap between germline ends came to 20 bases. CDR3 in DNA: TGTGCCAGTACCCCACCGGGAAATCTCCACTATGGCTACACCTTC. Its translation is CASTPPGNLHYGYTF.

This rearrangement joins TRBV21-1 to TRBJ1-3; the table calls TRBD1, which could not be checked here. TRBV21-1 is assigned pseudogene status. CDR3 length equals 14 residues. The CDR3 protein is CASNRDSKGNTIYF. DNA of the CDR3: TGTGCCAGCAACCGGGACAGCAAGGGAAACACCATATATTTT.

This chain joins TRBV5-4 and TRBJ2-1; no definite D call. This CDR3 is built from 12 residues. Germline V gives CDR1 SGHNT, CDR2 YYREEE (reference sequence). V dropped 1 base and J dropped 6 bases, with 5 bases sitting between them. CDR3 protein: CASSLPGNEQFF. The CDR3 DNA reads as TGTGCCAGCAGCTTGCCGGGCAATGAGCAGTTCTTC.

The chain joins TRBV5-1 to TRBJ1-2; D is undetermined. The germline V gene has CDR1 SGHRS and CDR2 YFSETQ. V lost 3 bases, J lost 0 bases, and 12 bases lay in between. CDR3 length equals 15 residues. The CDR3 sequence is CASSSRATPNYGYTF. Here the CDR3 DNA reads TGCGCCAGCAGCTCGCGGGCAACGCCTAACTATGGCTACACCTTC.

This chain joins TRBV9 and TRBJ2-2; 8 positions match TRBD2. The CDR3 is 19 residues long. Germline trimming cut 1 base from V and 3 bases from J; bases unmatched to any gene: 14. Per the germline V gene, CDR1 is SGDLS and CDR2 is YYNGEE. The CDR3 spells CASSVLVSGAGEYTGELFF. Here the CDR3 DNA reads TGTGCCAGCAGCGTATTGGTATCGGGAGCGGGAGAGTACACCGGGGAGCTGTTTTTT.

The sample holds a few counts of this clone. The CDR3 is CASSSADRDTDTQYF. Written as DNA, the CDR3 is TGTGCCAGCAGTTCCGCGGACAGGGATACAGATACGCAGTATTTT. The chain is built from TRBV6-2 or TRBV6-3 and TRBJ2-3; 8 positions match TRBD1. The germline CDR1 and CDR2 sequences are MNHEY and SVGEGT. J lost 3 bases, V lost 4 bases, and 6 bases had no gene match. The CDR3 sequence is 15 residues long.

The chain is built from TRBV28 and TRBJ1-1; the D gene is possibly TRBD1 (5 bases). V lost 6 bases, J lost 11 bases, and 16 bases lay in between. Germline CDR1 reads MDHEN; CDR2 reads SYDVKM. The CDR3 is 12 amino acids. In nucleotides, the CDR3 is TGTGCCAGCAGGTCAGCCGGGGGGTGGGCTTTCTTT. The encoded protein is CASRSAGGWAFF.

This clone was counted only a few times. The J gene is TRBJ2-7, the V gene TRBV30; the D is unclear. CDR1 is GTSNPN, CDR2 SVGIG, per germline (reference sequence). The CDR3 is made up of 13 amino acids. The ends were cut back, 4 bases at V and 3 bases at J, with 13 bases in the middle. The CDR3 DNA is TGTGCCTGGAACCCGCAGTCCCTCTACGAGCAGTACTTC. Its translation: CAWNPQSLYEQYF.

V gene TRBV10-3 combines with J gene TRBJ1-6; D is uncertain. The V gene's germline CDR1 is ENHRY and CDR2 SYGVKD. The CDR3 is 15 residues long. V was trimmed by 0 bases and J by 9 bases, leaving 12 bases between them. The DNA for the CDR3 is TGTGCCATCAGTGAGTCGGAGGGCGCGGGTTCACCCCTCCACTTT. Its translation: CAISESEGAGSPLHF.

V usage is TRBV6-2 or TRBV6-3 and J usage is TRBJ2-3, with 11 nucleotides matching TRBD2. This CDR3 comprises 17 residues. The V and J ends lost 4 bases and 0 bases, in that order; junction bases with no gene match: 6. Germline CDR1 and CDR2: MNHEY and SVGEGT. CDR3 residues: CASSSPTSGVSTDTQYF. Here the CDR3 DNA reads TGTGCCAGCAGTTCCCCGACTAGCGGGGTTAGCACAGATACGCAGTATTTT.

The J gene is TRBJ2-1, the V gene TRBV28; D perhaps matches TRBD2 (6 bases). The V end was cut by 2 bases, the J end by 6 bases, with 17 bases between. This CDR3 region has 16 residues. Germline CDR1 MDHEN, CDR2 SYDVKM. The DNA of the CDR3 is TGTGCCAGCAGTTTAAATATCGGGAGAAGGTTCAATGAGCAGTTCTTC. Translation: CASSLNIGRRFNEQFF.

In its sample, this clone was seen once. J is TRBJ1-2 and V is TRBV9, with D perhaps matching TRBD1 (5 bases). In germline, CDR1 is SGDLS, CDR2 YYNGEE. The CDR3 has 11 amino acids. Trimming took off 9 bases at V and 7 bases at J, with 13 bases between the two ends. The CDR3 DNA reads TGTGCCACGTGGGGCCTGGGTGGCTACACCTTC. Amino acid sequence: CATWGLGGYTF.